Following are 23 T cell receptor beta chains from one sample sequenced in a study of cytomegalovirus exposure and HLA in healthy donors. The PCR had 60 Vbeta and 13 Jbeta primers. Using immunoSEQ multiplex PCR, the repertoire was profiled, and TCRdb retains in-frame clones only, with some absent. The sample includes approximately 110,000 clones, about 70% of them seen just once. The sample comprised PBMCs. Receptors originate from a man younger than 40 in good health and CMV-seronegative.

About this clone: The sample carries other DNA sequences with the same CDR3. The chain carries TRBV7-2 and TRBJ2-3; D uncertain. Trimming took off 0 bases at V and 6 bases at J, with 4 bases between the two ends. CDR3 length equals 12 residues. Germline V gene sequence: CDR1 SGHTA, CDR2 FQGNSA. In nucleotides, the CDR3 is TGTGCCAGCAGCTTAGCGAGGGATACGCAGTATTTT. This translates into CASSLARDTQYF. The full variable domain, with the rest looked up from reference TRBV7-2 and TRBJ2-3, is GAGVSQSPSNKVTEKGKDVELRCDPISGHTALYWYRQSLGQGLEFLIYFQGNSAPDKSGLPSDRFSAERTGGSVSTLTIQRTQQEDSAVYLCASSLARDTQYFGPGTRLTVL.

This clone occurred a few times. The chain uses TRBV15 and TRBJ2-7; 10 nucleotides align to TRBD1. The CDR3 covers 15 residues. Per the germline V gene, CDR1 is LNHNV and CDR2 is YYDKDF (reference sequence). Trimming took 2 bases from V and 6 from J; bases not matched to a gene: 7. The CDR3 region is CATSRPGQGSREQYF. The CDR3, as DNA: TGTGCCACCAGCAGACCGGGACAGGGGTCCCGCGAGCAGTACTTC.

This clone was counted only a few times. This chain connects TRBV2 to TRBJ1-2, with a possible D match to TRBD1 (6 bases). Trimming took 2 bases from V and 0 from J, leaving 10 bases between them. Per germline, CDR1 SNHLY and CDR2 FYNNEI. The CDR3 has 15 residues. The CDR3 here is CASSEKGDSNYGYTF. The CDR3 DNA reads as TGTGCCAGCAGTGAAAAGGGGGATTCTAACTATGGCTACACCTTC.

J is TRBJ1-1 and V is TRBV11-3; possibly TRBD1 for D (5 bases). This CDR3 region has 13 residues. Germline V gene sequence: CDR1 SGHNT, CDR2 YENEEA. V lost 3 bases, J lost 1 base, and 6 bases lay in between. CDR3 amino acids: CASSFQGNTEAFF. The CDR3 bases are TGTGCCAGCAGCTTCCAGGGGAACACTGAAGCTTTCTTT.

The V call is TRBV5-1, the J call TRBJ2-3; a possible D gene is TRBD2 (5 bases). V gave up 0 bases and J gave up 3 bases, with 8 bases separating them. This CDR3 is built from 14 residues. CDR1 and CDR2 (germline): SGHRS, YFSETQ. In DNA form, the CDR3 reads TGCGCCAGCAGCTTGGGGAGGCCTACAGATACGCAGTATTTT. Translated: CASSLGRPTDTQYF.

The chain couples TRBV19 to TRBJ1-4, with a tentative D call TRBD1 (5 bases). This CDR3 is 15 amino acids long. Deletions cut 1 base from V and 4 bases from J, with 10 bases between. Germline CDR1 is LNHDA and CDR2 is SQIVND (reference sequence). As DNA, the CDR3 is TGTGCCAGTAGTATAGGGGGCATGGGTAATGAAAAACTGTTTTTT. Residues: CASSIGGMGNEKLFF.

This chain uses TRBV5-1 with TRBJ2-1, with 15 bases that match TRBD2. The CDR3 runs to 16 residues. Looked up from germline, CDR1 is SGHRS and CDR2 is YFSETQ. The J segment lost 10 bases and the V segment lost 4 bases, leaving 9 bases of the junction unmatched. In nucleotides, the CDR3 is TGCGCCAGCAGCCAGAGACCGGGACTAGCGGGAGGAGAGCAGTTCTTC. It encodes CASSQRPGLAGGEQFF.

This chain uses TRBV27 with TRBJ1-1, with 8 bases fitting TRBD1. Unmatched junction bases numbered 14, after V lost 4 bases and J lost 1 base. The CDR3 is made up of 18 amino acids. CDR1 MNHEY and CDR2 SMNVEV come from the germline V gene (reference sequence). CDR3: CASSSRTDRGAGNTEAFF. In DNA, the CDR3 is TGTGCCAGCAGTTCTCGCACCGACAGGGGCGCGGGGAACACTGAAGCTTTCTTT.

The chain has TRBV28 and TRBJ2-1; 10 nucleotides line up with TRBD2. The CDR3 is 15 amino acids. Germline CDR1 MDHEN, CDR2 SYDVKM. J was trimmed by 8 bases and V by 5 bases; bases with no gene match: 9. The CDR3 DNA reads TGTGCCAGCAGTGGGGGCTCTAGCGGGAGCCATGAGCAGTTCTTC. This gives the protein CASSGGSSGSHEQFF.

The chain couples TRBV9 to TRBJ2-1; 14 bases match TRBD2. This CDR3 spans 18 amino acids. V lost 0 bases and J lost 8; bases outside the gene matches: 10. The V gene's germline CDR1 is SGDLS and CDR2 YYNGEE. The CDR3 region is CASSVAGVGTSGSDEQFF. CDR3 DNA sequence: TGTGCCAGCAGCGTAGCTGGGGTCGGGACTAGCGGGAGCGATGAGCAGTTCTTC.

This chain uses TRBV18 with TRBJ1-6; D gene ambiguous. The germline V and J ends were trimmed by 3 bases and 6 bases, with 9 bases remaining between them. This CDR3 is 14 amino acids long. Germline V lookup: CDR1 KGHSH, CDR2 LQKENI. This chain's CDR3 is CASSPSQSNSPLHF. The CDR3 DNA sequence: TGTGCCAGCTCACCTTCGCAGTCTAATTCACCCCTCCACTTT.

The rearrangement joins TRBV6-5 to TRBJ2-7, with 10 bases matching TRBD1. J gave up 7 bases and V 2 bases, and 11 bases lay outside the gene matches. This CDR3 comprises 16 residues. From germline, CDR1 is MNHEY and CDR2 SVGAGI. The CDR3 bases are TGTGCCAGCAGTTACCGTTTCAGACAGGGGGCTCGAGAGCAGTACTTC. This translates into CASSYRFRQGAREQYF.

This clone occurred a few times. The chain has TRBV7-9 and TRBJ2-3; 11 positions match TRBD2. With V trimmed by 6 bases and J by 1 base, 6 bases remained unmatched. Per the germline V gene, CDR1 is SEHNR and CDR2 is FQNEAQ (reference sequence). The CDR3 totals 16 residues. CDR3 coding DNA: TGTGCCAGCAGTCCCGGGACTAGCGGTCGCACAGATACGCAGTATTTT. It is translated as CASSPGTSGRTDTQYF.

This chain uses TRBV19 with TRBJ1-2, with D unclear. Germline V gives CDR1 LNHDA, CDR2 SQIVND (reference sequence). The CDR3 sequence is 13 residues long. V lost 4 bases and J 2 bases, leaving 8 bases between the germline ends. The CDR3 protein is CASSNERNYGYTF. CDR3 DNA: TGTGCCAGTAGTAATGAGAGAAACTATGGCTACACCTTC.

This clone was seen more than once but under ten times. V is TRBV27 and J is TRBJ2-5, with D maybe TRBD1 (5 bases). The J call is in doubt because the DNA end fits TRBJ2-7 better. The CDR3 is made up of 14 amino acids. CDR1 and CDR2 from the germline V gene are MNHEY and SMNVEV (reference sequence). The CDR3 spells CASRRGTSSYEQYF. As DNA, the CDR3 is TGTGCCAGCAGAAGGGGAACAAGCTCCTACGAGCAGTACTTC.

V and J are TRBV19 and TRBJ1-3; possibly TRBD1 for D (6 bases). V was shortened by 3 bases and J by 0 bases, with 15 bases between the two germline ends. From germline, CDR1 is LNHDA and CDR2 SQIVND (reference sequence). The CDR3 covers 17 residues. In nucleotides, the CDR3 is TGTGCCAGTAGTATGCCCGGGCGGACAGTCTCTGGAAACACCATATATTTT. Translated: CASSMPGRTVSGNTIYF. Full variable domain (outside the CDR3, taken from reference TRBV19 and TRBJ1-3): DGGITQSPKYLFRKEGQNVTLSCEQNLNHDAMYWYRQDPGQGLRLIYYSQIVNDFQKGDIAEGYSVSREKKESFPLTVTSAQKNPTAFYLCASSMPGRTVSGNTIYFGEGSWLTVV.

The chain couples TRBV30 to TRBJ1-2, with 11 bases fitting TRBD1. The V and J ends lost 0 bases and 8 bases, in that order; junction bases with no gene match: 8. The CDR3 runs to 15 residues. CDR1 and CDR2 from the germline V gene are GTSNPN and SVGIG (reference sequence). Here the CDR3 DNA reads TGTGCCTGGAGTGTACAGTGGACAGGGGGCCGGGGCTACACCTTC. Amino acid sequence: CAWSVQWTGGRGYTF.

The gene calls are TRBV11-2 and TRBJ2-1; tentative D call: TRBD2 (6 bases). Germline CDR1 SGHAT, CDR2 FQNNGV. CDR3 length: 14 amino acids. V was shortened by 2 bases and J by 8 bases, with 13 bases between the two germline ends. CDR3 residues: CASSLTSGEHEQFF. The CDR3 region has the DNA TGTGCCAGCAGCTTAACATCGGGGGAGCATGAGCAGTTCTTC.

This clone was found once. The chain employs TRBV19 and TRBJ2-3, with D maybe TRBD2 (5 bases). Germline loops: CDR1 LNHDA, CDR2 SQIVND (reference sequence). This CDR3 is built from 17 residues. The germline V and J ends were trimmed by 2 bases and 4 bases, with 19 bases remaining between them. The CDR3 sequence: CASSIRAKAGIADTQYF. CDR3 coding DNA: TGTGCCAGTAGTATAAGGGCGAAGGCCGGGATAGCAGATACGCAGTATTTT.

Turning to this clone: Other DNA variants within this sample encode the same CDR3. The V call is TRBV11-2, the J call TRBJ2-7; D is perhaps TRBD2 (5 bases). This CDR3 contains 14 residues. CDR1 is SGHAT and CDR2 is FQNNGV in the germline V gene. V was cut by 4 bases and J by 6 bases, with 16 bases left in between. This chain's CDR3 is CASSSQRVGGEQYF. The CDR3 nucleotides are TGTGCCAGCAGCTCCCAGAGGGTTGGAGGCGAGCAGTACTTC.

The CDR3 DNA follows: TGTGCCATCAGTGAGAAGGGGGGGGCTAACTATGGCTACACCTTC. The encoded protein is CAISEKGGANYGYTF. This chain joins TRBV10-3 and TRBJ1-2; a possible D gene is TRBD1 (6 bases). The CDR3 contains 15 residues. Germline-derived CDR1 and CDR2 are ENHRY and SYGVKD. V was clipped by 2 bases and J by 0 bases, with 10 bases between them.

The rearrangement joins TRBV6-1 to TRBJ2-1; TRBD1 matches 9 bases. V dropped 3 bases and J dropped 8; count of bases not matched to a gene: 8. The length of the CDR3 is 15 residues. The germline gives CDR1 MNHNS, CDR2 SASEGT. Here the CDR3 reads CASSEYRGRFYEQFF. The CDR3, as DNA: TGTGCCAGCAGTGAGTACAGGGGGCGCTTCTATGAGCAGTTCTTC.

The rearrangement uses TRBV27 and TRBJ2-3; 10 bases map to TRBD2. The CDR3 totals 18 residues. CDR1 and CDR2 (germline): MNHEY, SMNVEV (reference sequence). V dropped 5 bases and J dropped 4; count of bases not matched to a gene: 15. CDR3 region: CASSRGRLAGVWPDTQYF. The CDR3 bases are TGTGCCAGCAGTCGTGGTAGGCTAGCGGGAGTGTGGCCAGATACGCAGTATTTT.